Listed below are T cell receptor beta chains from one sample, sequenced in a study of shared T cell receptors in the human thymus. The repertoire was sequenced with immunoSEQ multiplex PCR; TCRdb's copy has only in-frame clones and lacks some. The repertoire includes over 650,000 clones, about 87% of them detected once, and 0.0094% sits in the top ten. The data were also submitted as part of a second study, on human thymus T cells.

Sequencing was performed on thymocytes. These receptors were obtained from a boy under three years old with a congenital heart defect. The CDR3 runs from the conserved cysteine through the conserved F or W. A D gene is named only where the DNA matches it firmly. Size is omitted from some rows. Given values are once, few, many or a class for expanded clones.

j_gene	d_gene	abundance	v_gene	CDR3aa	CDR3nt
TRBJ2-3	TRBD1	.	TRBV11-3	CASSQSTGGSFTDTQYF	TGTGCCAGCAGCCAATCGACAGGGGGCAGTTTTACAGATACGCAGTATTTT
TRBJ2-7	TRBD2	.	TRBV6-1	CASSEGAGTPYEQYF	TGTGCCAGCAGTGAAGGAGCGGGGACCCCCTACGAGCAGTACTTC
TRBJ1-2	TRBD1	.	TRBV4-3	CASSQELGQDLNYGYTF	TGCGCCAGCAGCCAAGAACTAGGACAGGATCTCAACTATGGCTACACCTTC
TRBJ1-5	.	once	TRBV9	CASSSSQGREPQHF	TGTGCCAGCAGCTCATCCCAGGGGAGGGAGCCCCAGCATTTT
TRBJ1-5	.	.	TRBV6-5	CASSYSRLGQPQHF	TGTGCCAGCAGTTACTCGAGGCTCGGGCAGCCCCAGCATTTT
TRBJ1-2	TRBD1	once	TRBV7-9	CASSRQGGFYGYTF	TGTGCCAGCAGCCGACAGGGCGGATTCTATGGCTACACCTTC
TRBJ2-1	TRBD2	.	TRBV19	CASSIQRYGGGPSYNEQFF	TGTGCCAGTAGTATTCAAAGGTATGGGGGAGGGCCCTCCTACAATGAGCAGTTCTTC
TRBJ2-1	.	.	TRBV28	CASSLMTHEQFF	TGTGCCAGCAGTTTAATGACTCATGAGCAGTTCTTC
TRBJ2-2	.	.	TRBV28	CASSFQQGLNTGELFF	TGTGCCAGCAGTTTCCAACAGGGTTTGAACACCGGGGAGCTGTTTTTT
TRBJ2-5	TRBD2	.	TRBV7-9	CASSLVASGGVETQYF	TGTGCCAGCAGCTTAGTTGCTAGCGGGGGAGTAGAGACCCAGTACTTC
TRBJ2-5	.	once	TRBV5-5	CASSLCREYQETQYF	TGTGCCAGCAGCTTATGCAGGGAATACCAAGAGACCCAGTACTTC
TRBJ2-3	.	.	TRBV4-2	CASSPREPWGGGTDTQYF	TGTGCCAGCAGCCCAAGAGAACCCTGGGGCGGGGGCACAGATACGCAGTATTTT
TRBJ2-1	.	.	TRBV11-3	CASSSTQYNEQFF	TGTGCCAGCAGCTCCACACAGTACAATGAGCAGTTCTTC
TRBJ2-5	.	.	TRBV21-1	CASSKTQASGGQETQYF	TGTGCCAGCAGCAAAACCCAGGCTAGCGGGGGGCAAGAGACCCAGTACTTC
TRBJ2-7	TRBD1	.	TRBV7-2	CASSNRQGGYEQYF	TGTGCCAGCAGCAATCGACAGGGGGGCTACGAGCAGTACTTC
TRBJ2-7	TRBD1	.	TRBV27	CASRGQGAFSYEQYF	TGTGCCAGCAGGGGGCAGGGGGCCTTTTCCTACGAGCAGTACTTC
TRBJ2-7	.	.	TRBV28	CASSPPGGPTYEQYF	TGTGCCAGCAGTCCGCCCGGGGGACCTACCTACGAGCAGTACTTC
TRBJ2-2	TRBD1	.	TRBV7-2	CASSSMGQPNTGELFF	TGTGCCAGCAGCTCTATGGGACAGCCGAACACCGGGGAGCTGTTTTTT
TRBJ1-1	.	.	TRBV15	CATSREQGSAFF	TGTGCCACCAGCAGAGAGCAGGGATCAGCTTTCTTT
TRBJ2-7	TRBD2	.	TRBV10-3	CAISHPLPGLGPYEQYF	TGTGCCATCAGCCACCCCCTTCCGGGACTAGGGCCCTACGAGCAGTACTTC
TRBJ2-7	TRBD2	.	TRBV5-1	CASSLVLAGDPYEQYF	TGCGCCAGCAGCTTGGTACTAGCGGGGGACCCCTACGAGCAGTACTTC
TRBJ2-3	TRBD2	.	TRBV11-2	CASSLDQLARGDTQYF	TGTGCCAGCAGCTTAGATCAACTAGCGAGAGGAGATACGCAGTATTTT
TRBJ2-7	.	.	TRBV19	CASSKLAHSYEQYF	TGTGCCAGTAGTAAACTAGCACACTCCTACGAGCAGTACTTC
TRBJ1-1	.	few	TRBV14	CASSQDSNRNTEAFF	TGTGCCAGCAGCCAAGATAGTAACAGAAACACTGAAGCTTTCTTT
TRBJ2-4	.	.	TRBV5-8	CASGPRQPKKNIQYF	TGTGCCAGCGGCCCCAGACAGCCAAAGAAAAACATTCAGTACTTC
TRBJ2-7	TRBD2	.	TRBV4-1	CASSPLAGAVYEQYF	TGCGCCAGCAGCCCCTTAGCGGGAGCAGTCTACGAGCAGTACTTC
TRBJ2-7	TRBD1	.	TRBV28	CASSFRDRAYF	TGTGCCAGCAGTTTCCGGGACAGGGCGTACTTC
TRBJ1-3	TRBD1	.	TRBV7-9	CASSRQGLTGNTIYF	TGTGCCAGCAGCCGACAGGGTCTTACTGGAAACACCATATATTTT
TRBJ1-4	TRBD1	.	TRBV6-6	CASRSLTGGRDEKLFF	TGTGCCAGCAGAAGTCTAACAGGGGGCAGGGATGAAAAACTGTTTTTT
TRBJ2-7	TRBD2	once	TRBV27	CASKSSSGLEEAYEQYF	TGTGCCAGCAAAAGTTCCTCGGGACTAGAGGAGGCCTACGAGCAGTACTTC
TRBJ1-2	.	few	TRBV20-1	CSARHRGGYTF	TGCAGTGCTAGACATAGGGGGGGCTACACCTTC
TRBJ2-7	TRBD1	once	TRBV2	CASREDRGPYEQYF	TGTGCCAGCAGGGAGGACAGGGGTCCGTACGAGCAGTACTTC
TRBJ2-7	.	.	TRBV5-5	CASSPRTVISYEQYF	TGTGCCAGCAGCCCGAGGACAGTTATCTCCTACGAGCAGTACTTC
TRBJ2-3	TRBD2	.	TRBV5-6	CASSQRGGSTDTQYF	TGTGCCAGCAGCCAGCGGGGGGGTAGCACAGATACGCAGTATTTT
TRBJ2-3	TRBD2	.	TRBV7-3	CASSLSGATDTQYF	TGTGCCAGCAGCCTGAGCGGGGCTACAGATACGCAGTATTTT
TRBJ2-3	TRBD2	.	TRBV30	CAWSGAGGPSDTQYF	TGTGCCTGGTCTGGAGCGGGAGGGCCTTCAGATACGCAGTATTTT